The text below deals with one T cell receptor (beta chain). Its cognate antigen is unknown. This entry belongs to a study of T cell responses to AZD1222 COVID-19 vaccine. Points from the study as a whole: Donors, mostly white British, included more females; clonal diversity was possibly underestimated. Repertoire sampling occurred only after the peak T cell response. CD4 TCRs covered the whole spike, strongest at regions 160-218 and 743-854.

Produced via immunoSEQ multiplex PCR; TCRdb's table is partial and in-frame only. In the table there are approximately 130,000 clones, about nine tenths of which are singletons. The sequence came from an adult who received the MenACWY meningococcal vaccine as a control. The sequencing here drew on peripheral blood, taken 28 days after the second dose of the MenACWY control vaccine.

CDR3 in amino acids: CASRSDRRHQPQHF. CDR3 sequence (DNA): TGTGCCAGCAGGTCGGACAGGAGACATCAGCCCCAGCATTTT. V is TRBV28 and J is TRBJ1-5, with 7 nucleotides matching TRBD1. Germline values: CDR1 MDHEN, CDR2 SYDVKM. This CDR3 comprises 14 residues. J was trimmed by 5 bases and V by 6 bases; bases with no gene match: 7.